Here is one TCR beta chain with its context. These data come from a study of blood T cell repertoires in COVID-19. Recruited during active infection, patients (from Seattle) were subsequently followed longitudinally. Assay used: immunoSEQ multiplex PCR; TCRdb lists only in-frame clones, some missing. There are about 160,000 clones in the sample; approximately 79% occur only once, and 5.5% to 7.5% lies in the top ten. This CDR3 is 13 amino acids long. V was clipped by 8 bases and J by 2 bases; unmatched bases: 5. The germline gives CDR1 MNHEY, CDR2 SMNVEV (reference sequence). Sequenced input: peripheral blood. This chain uses TRBV27 with TRBJ2-5, with 7 bases fitting TRBD1. The receptor was derived from a woman aged 35 to 49 with COVID-19, enrolled during active disease. CDR3: CASGKGQQETQYF. The CDR3 region has the DNA TGTGCCAGCGGAAAGGGACAGCAAGAGACCCAGTACTTC.